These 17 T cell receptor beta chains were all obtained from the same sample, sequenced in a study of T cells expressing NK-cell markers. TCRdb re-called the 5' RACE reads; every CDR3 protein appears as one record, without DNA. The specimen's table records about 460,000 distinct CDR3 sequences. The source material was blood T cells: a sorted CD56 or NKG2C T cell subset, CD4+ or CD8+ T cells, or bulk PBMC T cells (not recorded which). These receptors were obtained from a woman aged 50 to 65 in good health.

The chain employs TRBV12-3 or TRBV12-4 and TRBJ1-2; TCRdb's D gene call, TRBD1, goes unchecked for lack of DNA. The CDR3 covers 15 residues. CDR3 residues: CASSLRLRGSHGYTF.

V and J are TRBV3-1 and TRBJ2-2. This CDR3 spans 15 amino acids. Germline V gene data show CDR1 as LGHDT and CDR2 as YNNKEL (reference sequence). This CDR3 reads CASRPARRNTGELFF.

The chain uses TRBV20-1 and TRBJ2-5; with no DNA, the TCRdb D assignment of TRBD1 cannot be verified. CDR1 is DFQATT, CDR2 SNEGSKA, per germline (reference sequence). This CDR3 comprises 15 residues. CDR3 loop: CSAEDLGTAQETQYF.

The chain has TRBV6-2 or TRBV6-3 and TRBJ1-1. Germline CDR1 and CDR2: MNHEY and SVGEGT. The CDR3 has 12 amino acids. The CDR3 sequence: CASSFQFTEAFF.

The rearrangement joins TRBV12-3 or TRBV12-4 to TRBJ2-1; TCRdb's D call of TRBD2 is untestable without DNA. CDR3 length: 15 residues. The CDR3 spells CASSFLAGGYNEQFF.

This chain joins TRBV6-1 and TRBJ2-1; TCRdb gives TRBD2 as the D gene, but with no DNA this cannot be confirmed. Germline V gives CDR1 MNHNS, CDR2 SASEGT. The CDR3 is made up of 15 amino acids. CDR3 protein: CASSLAGGSGNEQFF.

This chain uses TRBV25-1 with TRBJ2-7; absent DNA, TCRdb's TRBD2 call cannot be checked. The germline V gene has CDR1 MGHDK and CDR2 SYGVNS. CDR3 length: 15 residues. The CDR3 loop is CASSDPAQNPYEQYF.

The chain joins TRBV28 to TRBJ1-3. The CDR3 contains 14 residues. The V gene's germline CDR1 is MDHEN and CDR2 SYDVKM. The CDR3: CASGRGGLGNTIYF.

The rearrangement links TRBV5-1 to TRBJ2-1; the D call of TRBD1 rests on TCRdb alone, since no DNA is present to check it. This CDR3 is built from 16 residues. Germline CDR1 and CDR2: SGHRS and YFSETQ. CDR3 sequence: CASSLEDRGGDNEQFF.

The CDR3 sequence is CASSLGLAGGAETGELFF. The chain employs TRBV12-3 or TRBV12-4 and TRBJ2-2; TCRdb's D gene call, TRBD2, goes unchecked for lack of DNA. The CDR3 length is 18 residues.

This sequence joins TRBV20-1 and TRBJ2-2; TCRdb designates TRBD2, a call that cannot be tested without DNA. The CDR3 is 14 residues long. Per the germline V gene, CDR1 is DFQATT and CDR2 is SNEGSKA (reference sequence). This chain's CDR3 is CSAREYGETGELFF.

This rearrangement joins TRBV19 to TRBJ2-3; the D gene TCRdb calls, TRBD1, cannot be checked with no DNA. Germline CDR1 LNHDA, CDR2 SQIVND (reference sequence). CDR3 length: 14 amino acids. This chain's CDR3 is CASSMWGRLDTQYF.

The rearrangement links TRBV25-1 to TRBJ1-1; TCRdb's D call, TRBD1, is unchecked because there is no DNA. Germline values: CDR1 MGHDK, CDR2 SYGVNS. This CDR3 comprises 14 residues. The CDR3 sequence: CASSGTGGQAEAFF. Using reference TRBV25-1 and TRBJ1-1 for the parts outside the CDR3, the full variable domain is EADIYQTPRYLVIGTGKKITLECSQTMGHDKMYWYQQDPGMELHLIHYSYGVNSTEKGDLSSESTVSRIRTEHFPLTLESARPSHTSQYLCASSGTGGQAEAFFGQGTRLTVV.

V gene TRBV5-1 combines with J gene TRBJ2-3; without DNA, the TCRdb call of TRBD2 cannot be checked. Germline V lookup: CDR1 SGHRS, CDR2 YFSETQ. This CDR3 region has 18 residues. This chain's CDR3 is CASSVTSGSLLVRDTQYF.

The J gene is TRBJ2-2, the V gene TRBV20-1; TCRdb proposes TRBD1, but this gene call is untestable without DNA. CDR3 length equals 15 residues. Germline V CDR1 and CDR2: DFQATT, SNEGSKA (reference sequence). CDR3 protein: CSARRAGTGTGELFF.

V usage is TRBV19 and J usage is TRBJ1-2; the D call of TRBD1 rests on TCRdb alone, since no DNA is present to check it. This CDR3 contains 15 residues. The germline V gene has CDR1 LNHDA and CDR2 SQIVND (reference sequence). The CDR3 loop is CASSLTEGVKNGYTF.

The CDR3 reads CASSVTPQRSGETQYF. The V gene is TRBV6-5, the J gene TRBJ2-5; TCRdb reports TRBD2, a call that lacks DNA to check it against. This CDR3 has 16 amino acids. CDR1 MNHEY and CDR2 SVGAGI come from the germline V gene.